The source of this TCR beta chain is a study of cytotoxic CD8 clonotypes in ibrutinib-treated CLL. The CDR3 has 16 amino acids. V lost 0 bases and J lost 4, with 12 bases in between. Germline CDR1 MNHNS, CDR2 SASEGT. Genomic DNA (around 2 micrograms) was obtained from cryopreserved PBMCs for construction of TCR beta libraries. Clones were read by immunoSEQ multiplex PCR, and TCRdb kept only the in-frame ones, dropping some. The sample records about 160,000 clones, roughly 90% being singletons. The TCR originated in a human donor with chronic lymphocytic leukemia. The starting material was PBMCs, obtained at disease progression, from a patient treated with ibrutinib. The rearrangement uses TRBV6-1 and TRBJ2-2; D is perhaps TRBD1 (6 bases). The CDR3 sequence: CASSEAGHGGTGELFF. For the CDR3, the DNA is TGTGCCAGCAGTGAAGCGGGACACGGAGGCACCGGGGAGCTGTTTTTT.